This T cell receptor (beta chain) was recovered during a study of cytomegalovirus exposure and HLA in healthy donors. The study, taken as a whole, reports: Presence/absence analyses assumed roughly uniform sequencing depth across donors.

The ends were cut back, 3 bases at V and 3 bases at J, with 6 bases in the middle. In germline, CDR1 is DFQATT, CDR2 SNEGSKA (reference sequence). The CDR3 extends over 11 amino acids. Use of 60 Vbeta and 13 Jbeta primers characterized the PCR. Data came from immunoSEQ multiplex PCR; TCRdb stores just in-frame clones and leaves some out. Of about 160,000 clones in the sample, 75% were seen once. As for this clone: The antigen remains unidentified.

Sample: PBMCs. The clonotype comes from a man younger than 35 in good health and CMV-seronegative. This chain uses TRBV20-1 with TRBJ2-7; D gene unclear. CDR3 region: CSASNSYEQYF. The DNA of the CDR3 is TGCAGTGCTAGTAACAGCTACGAGCAGTACTTC.